This T cell receptor (beta chain) came from a study of OX40 agonist ivuxolimab in advanced cancers. Study-wide background: The study gave patients intravenous ivuxolimab at 0.01 to 10 mg/kg every 2 weeks. Study observations and caveats: Relative to CD4+ cells, CD8+ T cells on average had more expanded clones.

Sequencing used immunoSEQ multiplex PCR; TCRdb keeps in-frame clones, though not all of them. Among tens of thousands of clones listed, over 60% were seen once. Worth noting for this clone: Its antigen remains unknown.

CDR3 length: 13 amino acids. With 2 bases removed from V and 7 bases from J, the gap between germline ends came to 12 bases. Germline CDR1 is MNHEY and CDR2 is SVGAGI. The sample consisted of CD4+ or CD8+ T cells sorted from blood, taken in a trial of the OX40 agonist ivuxolimab. V and J are TRBV6-5 and TRBJ2-7; D is unresolved. This receptor was taken from an adult with an advanced solid tumor such as melanoma, head and neck, liver or kidney cancer. CDR3 protein: CASSYPEDVEQYF. In DNA form, the CDR3 reads TGTGCCAGCAGTTACCCAGAAGATGTAGAGCAGTACTTC.